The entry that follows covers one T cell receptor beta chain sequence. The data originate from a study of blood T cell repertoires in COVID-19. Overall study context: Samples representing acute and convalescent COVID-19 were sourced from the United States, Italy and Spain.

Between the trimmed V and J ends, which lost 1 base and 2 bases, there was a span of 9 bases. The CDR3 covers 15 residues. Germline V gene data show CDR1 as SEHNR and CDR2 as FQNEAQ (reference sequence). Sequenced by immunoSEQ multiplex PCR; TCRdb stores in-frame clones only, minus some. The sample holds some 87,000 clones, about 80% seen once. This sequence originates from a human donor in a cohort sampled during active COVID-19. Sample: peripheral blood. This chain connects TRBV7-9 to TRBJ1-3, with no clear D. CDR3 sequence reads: CASSLGPSTGNTIYF. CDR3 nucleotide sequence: TGTGCCAGCAGCTTAGGGCCATCGACTGGAAACACCATATATTTT.